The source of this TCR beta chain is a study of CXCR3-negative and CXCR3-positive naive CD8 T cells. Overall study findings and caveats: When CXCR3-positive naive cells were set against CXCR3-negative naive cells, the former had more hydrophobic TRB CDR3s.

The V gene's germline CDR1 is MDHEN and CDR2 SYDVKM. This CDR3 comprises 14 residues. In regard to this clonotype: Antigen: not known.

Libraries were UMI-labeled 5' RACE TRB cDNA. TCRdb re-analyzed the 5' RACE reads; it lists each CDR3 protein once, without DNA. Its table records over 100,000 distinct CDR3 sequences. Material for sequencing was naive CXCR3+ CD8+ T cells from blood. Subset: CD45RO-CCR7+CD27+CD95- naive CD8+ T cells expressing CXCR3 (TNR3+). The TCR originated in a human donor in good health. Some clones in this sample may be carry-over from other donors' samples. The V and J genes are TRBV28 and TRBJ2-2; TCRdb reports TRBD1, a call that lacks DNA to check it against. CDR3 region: CASSRDTNTGELFF.